Listed below are T cell receptor beta chains from one sample, sequenced in a study of cytomegalovirus exposure and HLA in healthy donors. Sequencing used immunoSEQ multiplex PCR; TCRdb keeps in-frame clones, though not all of them. The sample records about 140,000 clones, roughly two thirds being singletons. Sequencing was performed on PBMCs. The source of these receptors is a male donor in good health and CMV-seronegative. Each CDR3 is given with its conserved first and last residue. A D gene is named only where the DNA matches it firmly. The size of a clone is reported for some rows only, either as once, few or many, or as a class for expanded clones.

v_call	j_call	d_call	clone_size	cdr3_aa	cdr3_nt
TRBV4-1	TRBJ2-7	TRBD1	.	CASSQDRGREQYF	TGCGCCAGCAGCCAGGACAGGGGGCGCGAGCAGTACTTC
TRBV28	TRBJ2-7	.	.	CASSLSHYEQYF	TGTGCCAGCAGTTTGAGTCACTACGAGCAGTACTTC
TRBV15	TRBJ2-3	TRBD2	once	CATSRGGQRDTQYF	TGTGCCACCAGCCGGGGGGGCCAGAGAGATACGCAGTATTTT
TRBV5-5	TRBJ1-5	TRBD1	few	CASSSKYGTENQPQHF	TGTGCCAGCAGCTCAAAGTACGGGACAGAAAATCAGCCCCAGCATTTT
TRBV10-1	TRBJ2-1	TRBD2	few	CASSVTSGEQFF	TGCGCCAGCAGTGTTACTAGCGGTGAGCAGTTCTTC
TRBV2	TRBJ2-1	.	.	CASSESSRGNEQFF	TGTGCCAGCAGTGAAAGTTCCAGGGGAAATGAGCAGTTCTTC
TRBV18	TRBJ2-7	.	few	CASSPQDSYEQYF	TGTGCCAGCTCACCACAGGACAGCTACGAGCAGTACTTC
TRBV12-5	TRBJ2-1	TRBD2	.	CASGARTSYNEQFF	TGTGCTAGTGGGGCCCGGACTAGCTACAATGAGCAGTTCTTC
TRBV7-2	TRBJ2-1	.	.	CASRGYRQGSPNYNEQFF	TGTGCCAGCAGGGGGTATCGTCAGGGTTCTCCCAACTACAATGAGCAGTTCTTC
TRBV10-1	TRBJ1-4	TRBD1	.	CASQPGQGYEKLFF	TGCGCCAGCCAACCGGGACAGGGATATGAAAAACTGTTTTTT
TRBV4-1	TRBJ1-1	.	.	CASSHPGHSTEAFF	TGCGCCAGCAGCCACCCGGGACATAGCACTGAAGCTTTCTTT
TRBV7-9	TRBJ1-4	.	.	CASSFVGVGGTATNEKLFF	TGTGCCAGCAGCTTCGTGGGGGTTGGAGGGACTGCAACTAATGAAAAACTGTTTTTT
TRBV7-9	TRBJ2-3	.	.	CASSYSNTQYF	TGTGCCAGCAGCTACTCAAATACGCAGTATTTT
TRBV19	TRBJ2-2	.	few	CASTLRVPGELFF	TGTGCCAGTACCCTCCGGGTTCCCGGGGAGCTGTTTTTT
TRBV7-6	TRBJ2-1	TRBD1	.	CASSRAGGLGNEQFF	TGTGCCAGCAGTCGCGCAGGGGGCCTTGGGAATGAGCAGTTCTTC
TRBV11-2	TRBJ1-4	.	few	CASSLDGGANEKLFF	TGTGCCAGCAGCTTAGACGGTGGTGCTAATGAAAAACTGTTTTTT
TRBV7-9	TRBJ2-5	.	once	CASSLRQGLGETQYF	TGTGCCAGCAGCTTAAGGCAGGGGCTCGGGGAGACCCAGTACTTC
TRBV13	TRBJ2-7	TRBD2	.	CASSLLNGGTYEQYF	TGTGCCAGCAGCTTGTTGAACGGGGGGACTTACGAGCAGTACTTC
TRBV9	TRBJ2-7	.	.	CASSVASESYEQYF	TGTGCCAGCAGCGTGGCTAGCGAGTCCTACGAGCAGTACTTC
TRBV11-2	TRBJ1-1	TRBD1	.	CASSLGGQGEAFF	TGTGCCAGCAGCTTAGGAGGACAGGGTGAAGCTTTCTTT
TRBV6-1	TRBJ1-4	.	.	CASIGRVNEKLFF	TGTGCCAGCATCGGTCGGGTTAATGAAAAACTGTTTTTT
TRBV29-1	TRBJ2-2	TRBD1	few	CSVSSGTGAHGELFF	TGCAGCGTATCTTCCGGGACAGGGGCCCACGGGGAGCTGTTTTTT
TRBV29-1	TRBJ2-2	TRBD2	.	CSVEKAGVNTGELFF	TGCAGCGTTGAGAAAGCGGGGGTAAACACCGGGGAGCTGTTTTTT
TRBV11-3	TRBJ2-2	.	.	CASSLSTGRAGELFF	TGTGCCAGCAGCTTAAGCACAGGGCGGGCCGGGGAGCTGTTTTTT
TRBV5-1	TRBJ2-1	.	.	CASSLARSSYNEQFF	TGCGCCAGCAGCTTGGCGCGGAGCTCCTACAATGAGCAGTTCTTC
TRBV7-2	TRBJ1-2	.	.	CASSLGAGEQVLYGYTF	TGTGCCAGCAGCTTAGGAGCGGGGGAACAGGTTCTCTATGGCTACACCTTC
TRBV5-1	TRBJ2-3	TRBD2	few	CASSGISGGLTDTQYF	TGCGCCAGCAGCGGGATTAGCGGGGGCCTCACAGATACGCAGTATTTT
TRBV10-3	TRBJ2-5	.	.	CAISQDGGQETQYF	TGTGCCATCAGCCAGGATGGAGGCCAAGAGACCCAGTACTTC
TRBV18	TRBJ2-1	.	few	CASSPSRAGFSYNEQFF	TGTGCCAGCTCACCATCTCGTGCGGGGTTCTCCTACAATGAGCAGTTCTTC
TRBV7-3	TRBJ1-1	TRBD1	.	CASSQTGGNTEAFF	TGTGCCAGCAGCCAGACAGGGGGGAACACTGAAGCTTTCTTT
TRBV2	TRBJ2-3	.	.	CASRVRSTDTQYF	TGTGCCAGCAGGGTCAGGAGCACAGATACGCAGTATTTT
TRBV25-1	TRBJ1-1	.	.	CASSRQENTEAFF	TGTGCCAGCAGCCGTCAGGAGAACACTGAAGCTTTCTTT
TRBV9	TRBJ1-4	TRBD1	few	CASSVAPTGTGGYANEKLFF	TGTGCCAGCAGCGTAGCACCGACCGGGACAGGGGGTTATGCCAATGAAAAACTGTTTTTT
TRBV7-2	TRBJ2-7	.	.	CASSFSYEQYF	TGTGCCAGCAGCTTCAGCTACGAGCAGTACTTC
TRBV7-6	TRBJ2-5	.	.	CASSLGPGWDGETQYF	TGTGCCAGCAGCTTAGGGCCGGGGTGGGATGGGGAGACCCAGTACTTC
TRBV10-1	TRBJ1-1	TRBD1	once	CASSRQGSITEAFF	TGCGCCAGCAGCAGACAGGGGAGTATCACTGAAGCTTTCTTT
TRBV19	TRBJ2-7	TRBD1	few	CASNGDREIYEQYF	TGTGCCAGTAACGGGGACAGAGAGATATACGAGCAGTACTTC
TRBV2	TRBJ2-2	TRBD1	.	CASSGTGLQNTGELFF	TGTGCCAGCAGTGGGACAGGGCTTCAGAACACCGGGGAGCTGTTTTTT
TRBV2	TRBJ2-1	.	once	CASSEPDRQKSSYNEQFF	TGTGCCAGCAGTGAACCCGATCGACAGAAAAGCTCCTACAATGAGCAGTTCTTC
TRBV19	TRBJ1-5	.	few	CASRKEVSNQPQHF	TGTGCCAGTAGAAAGGAGGTTAGCAATCAGCCCCAGCATTTT
TRBV2	TRBJ2-2	.	.	CASSADSGANTGELFF	TGTGCCAGCAGCGCGGACAGCGGGGCGAACACCGGGGAGCTGTTTTTT
TRBV19	TRBJ2-5	TRBD1	.	CASAPGQGSQETQYF	TGTGCCAGTGCCCCGGGACAGGGGAGCCAAGAGACCCAGTACTTC
TRBV29-1	TRBJ1-1	TRBD1	few	CSVARGLKPEAFF	TGCAGCGTTGCCAGGGGGCTTAAGCCTGAAGCTTTCTTT
TRBV28	TRBJ1-3	.	.	CASSPTRGLGNTIYF	TGTGCCAGCAGTCCCACCCGTGGGCTTGGAAACACCATATATTTT
TRBV27	TRBJ2-7	.	.	CASSLRRLASYEQYF	TGTGCCAGCAGTTTAAGAAGGTTAGCGTCCTACGAGCAGTACTTC
TRBV2	TRBJ2-7	TRBD1	.	CAGRGGLSSYEQYF	TGTGCCGGCCGAGGGGGCTTGAGCTCCTACGAGCAGTACTTC
TRBV4-1	TRBJ1-2	TRBD1	few	CASSLGTDNYGYTF	TGCGCCAGCAGCCTAGGGACAGACAACTATGGCTACACCTTC
TRBV6-5	TRBJ2-2	TRBD1	.	CASSTGGRELFF	TGTGCCAGCAGTACAGGGGGCAGGGAGCTGTTTTTT
TRBV4-1	TRBJ2-1	.	.	CASSPRQLNEQFF	TGCGCCAGCAGCCCTAGACAGCTCAATGAGCAGTTCTTC
TRBV9	TRBJ1-4	.	few	CASSVDQGREKLFF	TGTGCCAGCAGCGTAGACCAGGGCCGCGAAAAACTGTTTTTT
TRBV27	TRBJ2-5	TRBD1	.	CASSLIDRGQETQYF	TGTGCCAGCAGTTTAATCGACAGGGGTCAAGAGACCCAGTACTTC